This entry describes one T cell receptor beta chain. Its matching antigen is unknown. This record belongs to a study of beta chain features in type 1 diabetes. Study-level points and caveats: Researchers report that Type 1 diabetes patients had moderately but significantly shorter TCRB CDR3s across all four CD4+ subsets. The VDJ junctions of type 1 diabetes patients carried fewer insertions and more deletions.

The whole isolated RNA underwent reverse transcription, so sequencing captured expressed TCRB transcripts. Sequencing was performed with immunoSEQ multiplex PCR; in TCRdb, only in-frame clones are kept and a portion is missing. In the table there are around 340,000 clones, around 20% of which are singletons. The origin of this receptor is a young woman in good health. The sample was naive CD4+ T cells from blood.

The CDR3 spells CASSQDRTGGTDTQYF. CDR3 nucleotides: TGCGCCAGCAGCCAAGACAGGACTGGGGGCACAGATACGCAGTATTTT. V is TRBV4-1 and J is TRBJ2-3; weak D call: TRBD2 (5 bases). This CDR3 has 16 residues. The germline CDR1 and CDR2 sequences are MGHRA and YSYEKL. Trimming left V 0 bases short and J 1 base short, with 11 bases between.